This T cell receptor (beta chain) was recorded in a study of control samples from healthy donors and cancer patients. TCRdb's table, derived via immunoSEQ multiplex PCR, lists solely in-frame clones and lacks some. The data hold 76,000 or so clones, with around 90% observed a single time. The CDR3 runs to 12 residues. Trimming shortened V by 2 bases and J by 2 bases, and 5 bases separated the two germline ends. CDR1 and CDR2 from the germline V gene are GTSNPN and SVGIG (reference sequence). Sequences were obtained from PBMCs. The V and J genes are TRBV30 and TRBJ2-3; D is unclear. The sequence came from a woman aged 45-65 years with colorectal cancer. CDR3: CAWSSNTDTQYF. The CDR3 DNA reads as TGTGCCTGGAGTTCGAACACAGATACGCAGTATTTT.